The source of this T cell receptor (beta chain) is a study of high-grade serous ovarian cancer treatment subgroups. Study context: Samples averaged approximately 13,000 reads and several thousand unique TCR beta rearrangements. General study results and limits: Repertoire analysis covered CDR3 alone, not CDR1 or CDR2. Spatial context was lost because tumors were sequenced in bulk.

Note on this clone: Its antigen remains unknown.

Data came from immunoSEQ multiplex PCR; TCRdb stores just in-frame clones and leaves some out. The table shows approximately 30,000 clones, with 84% occurring only once. The tumor samples were collected prior to definitive surgery or chemotherapy. This CDR3 contains 17 residues. Germline loops: CDR1 SGHNT, CDR2 YYREEE (reference sequence). Unmatched junction bases numbered 7, after V lost 1 base and J lost 0 bases. Sequences were obtained from tumor tissue. The V call is TRBV5-4, the J call TRBJ2-4; 7 nucleotides agree with TRBD1. The sequence was obtained from a human donor with high-grade serous ovarian cancer. The DNA for the CDR3 is TGTGCCAGCAGCTTGTTAGGGACAGCCGTAGCCAAAAACATTCAGTACTTC. Protein sequence: CASSLLGTAVAKNIQYF.